The 5 T cell receptor beta chains given below trace back to one sample, sequenced in a study of blood T cell repertoires in COVID-19. Produced via immunoSEQ multiplex PCR; TCRdb's table is partial and in-frame only. The sample records about 480,000 clones, 70% to 90% being singletons. The sequenced material came from PBMCs or T cells enriched from blood (not recorded which). The receptors were gathered from a woman aged 35 to 49 who had recovered from COVID-19.

V is TRBV7-9 and J is TRBJ1-2, with 7 positions matching TRBD1. Germline values: CDR1 SEHNR, CDR2 FQNEAQ (reference sequence). V was clipped by 8 bases and J by 4 bases; unmatched bases: 10. CDR3 size: 14 residues. The DNA for the CDR3 is TGTGCCAGCGTTCGGGACAGCTCCGGCTATGGCTACACCTTC. It encodes CASVRDSSGYGYTF. Variable domain in full (rest from reference TRBV7-9 and TRBJ1-2): DTGVSQNPRHKITKRGQNVTFRCDPISEHNRLYWYRQTLGQGPEFLTYFQNEAQLEKSRLLSDRFSAERPKGSFSTLEIQRTEQGDSAMYLCASVRDSSGYGYTFGSGTRLTVV.

The V and J genes are TRBV6-5 and TRBJ1-6, with D possibly TRBD1 on 5 matching bases. CDR3 size: 15 residues. V was shortened by 6 bases and J by 7 bases, with 16 bases between the two germline ends. Germline-derived CDR1 and CDR2 are MNHEY and SVGAGI. The CDR3 region is CASRGGSHGNSPLHF. CDR3 in DNA: TGTGCCAGCAGGGGGGGGAGCCATGGAAATTCACCCCTCCACTTT.

V gene TRBV5-5 combines with J gene TRBJ1-4, with D perhaps TRBD1 (6 bases). CDR3 length: 13 residues. V gave up 7 bases and J gave up 5 bases, with 12 bases separating them. Germline CDR1 and CDR2: SGHKS and YYEKEE (reference sequence). CDR3 DNA sequence: TGTGCCAGCGGAAGACAGGTGAATGAAAAACTGTTTTTT. Its protein is CASGRQVNEKLFF.

The chain carries TRBV30 and TRBJ1-1; D gene uncertain. The ends were cut back, 0 bases at V and 6 bases at J, with 8 bases in the middle. Per germline, CDR1 GTSNPN and CDR2 SVGIG (reference sequence). This CDR3 has 12 residues. The CDR3, as DNA: TGTGCCTGGAGTGTACTCTCCCCTGAAGCTTTCTTT. Protein: CAWSVLSPEAFF.

This chain connects TRBV4-2 to TRBJ1-1; no reliable D call. This CDR3 region has 17 residues. Germline V gene sequence: CDR1 LGHNA, CDR2 YNFKEQ. V lost 1 base, J lost 6 bases, and 21 bases lay in between. CDR3 in amino acids: CASSQGVVQQPGAEAFF. The CDR3, as DNA: TGTGCCAGCAGCCAAGGAGTCGTCCAGCAGCCCGGAGCTGAAGCTTTCTTT.